The 18 T cell receptor beta chains presented below share a single source sample, sequenced in a study of blood T cell repertoires in COVID-19. Only in-frame clones appear in the TCRdb table, and some are missing; sequencing was by immunoSEQ multiplex PCR. Among about 110,000 clones listed, approximately 70% were seen once. The source material was peripheral blood. The receptors shown here come from an elderly man with acute or convalescent COVID-19.

This chain links TRBV4-3 with TRBJ1-4, with D possibly TRBD1 on 5 matching bases. Trimming shortened V by 2 bases and J by 4 bases, and 14 bases separated the two germline ends. Germline V gene data show CDR1 as LGHNA and CDR2 as YSLEER. CDR3 length: 16 residues. CDR3 nucleotides: TGCGCCAGCAGCCAACGCCTAAGGCAGGGTAATGAAAAACTGTTTTTT. Translation gives CASSQRLRQGNEKLFF.

J is TRBJ2-3 and V is TRBV7-9, with 9 bases fitting TRBD2. The CDR3 is 15 residues long. V was pared by 3 bases and J by 4 bases, with 5 bases of the junction left unmatched. CDR1 is SEHNR, CDR2 FQNEAQ, per germline (reference sequence). The DNA for the CDR3 is TGTGCCAGCAGCTTGAACCTAGCGGGGTCAGATACGCAGTATTTT. Residues: CASSLNLAGSDTQYF.

This clone was seen at least ten times. The chain carries TRBV28 and TRBJ1-1, with 7 positions matching TRBD1. V dropped 3 bases and J dropped 10; count of bases not matched to a gene: 2. CDR3 length: 11 amino acids. Per germline, CDR1 MDHEN and CDR2 SYDVKM. DNA of the CDR3: TGTGCCAGCAGTTTCACAGGGGTAGCTTTCTTT. It is translated as CASSFTGVAFF.

The CDR3 here is CASSRDRGYEQYF. Written as DNA, the CDR3 is TGTGCCAGCAGCAGGGACAGGGGATACGAGCAGTACTTC. The chain combines TRBV7-9 with TRBJ2-7, with 10 bases lining up with TRBD1. Germline V gives CDR1 SEHNR, CDR2 FQNEAQ (reference sequence). The CDR3 has 13 residues. With V trimmed by 5 bases and J by 4 bases, 2 bases remained unmatched.

The V call is TRBV6-6, the J call TRBJ1-1; D possibly corresponds to TRBD1 (5 bases). Trimming stripped 2 bases from V and 0 bases from J, with 13 bases between. This CDR3 region has 16 residues. Germline V lookup: CDR1 MNHNY, CDR2 SVGAGI (reference sequence). CDR3 region: CASSYGYGGLNTEAFF. Written as DNA, the CDR3 is TGTGCCAGCAGTTACGGGTACGGGGGGTTGAACACTGAAGCTTTCTTT.

The rearrangement uses TRBV5-1 and TRBJ1-5; no clear D. The CDR3 covers 15 residues. CDR1 is SGHRS and CDR2 is YFSETQ in the germline V gene. V was trimmed by 0 bases and J by 4 bases, leaving 11 bases between them. The CDR3 bases are TGCGCCAGCAGCTTGGATGGTCAGAGGAATCAGCCCCAGCATTTT. Translating gives CASSLDGQRNQPQHF. The full variable domain, in which reference TRBV5-1 and TRBJ1-5 provide the parts outside the CDR3, is KAGVTQTPRYLIKTRGQQVTLSCSPISGHRSVSWYQQTPGQGLQFLFEYFSETQRNKGNFPGRFSGRQFSNSRSEMNVSTLELGDSALYLCASSLDGQRNQPQHFGDGTRLSIL.

This chain joins TRBV10-3 and TRBJ2-7; tentative D call: TRBD2 (5 bases). The length of the CDR3 is 14 residues. Looked up from germline, CDR1 is ENHRY and CDR2 is SYGVKD. Trimming stripped 2 bases from V and 7 bases from J, with 15 bases between. CDR3 amino acids: CAISEIATEREQYF. In nucleotides, the CDR3 is TGTGCCATCAGTGAGATAGCGACGGAGAGGGAGCAGTACTTC.

This clone showed up just a few times. J is TRBJ2-7 and V is TRBV9; TRBD1 matches at 10 bases. CDR3 length equals 14 residues. Germline loops: CDR1 SGDLS, CDR2 YYNGEE. The V segment lost 3 bases and the J segment 7 bases; nucleotides outside the gene matches: 7. CDR3 region: CASSARQGAREQYF. CDR3 in DNA: TGTGCCAGCAGCGCTCGACAGGGGGCGAGGGAGCAGTACTTC.

This sequence joins TRBV5-6 and TRBJ2-5, with 11 nucleotides matching TRBD2. Per germline, CDR1 SGHDT and CDR2 YYEEEE. The CDR3 is 15 residues long. V lost 4 bases and J lost 5; bases outside the gene matches: 7. CDR3 region: CASSLLTSGTETQYF. The CDR3 DNA follows: TGTGCCAGCAGCCTACTGACTAGCGGGACGGAGACCCAGTACTTC.

This rearrangement joins TRBV28 to TRBJ1-4, with D hard to call. This CDR3 spans 11 amino acids. Germline V gene sequence: CDR1 MDHEN, CDR2 SYDVKM. The V and J ends lost 3 bases and 8 bases respectively, with 4 bases between them. The CDR3 bases are TGTGCCAGCAGTTTCGAGGAAAAACTGTTTTTT. This translates into CASSFEEKLFF.

The gene calls are TRBV7-9 and TRBJ1-6; D remains unclear. This CDR3 contains 12 residues. V was trimmed by 2 bases and J by 10 bases, leaving 6 bases between them. Per germline, CDR1 SEHNR and CDR2 FQNEAQ (reference sequence). The CDR3 nucleotides read TGTGCCAGCAGCTTATCAGGCTCACCCCTCCACTTT. Translated: CASSLSGSPLHF. Full variable domain (missing parts from reference TRBV7-9 and TRBJ1-6): DTGVSQNPRHKITKRGQNVTFRCDPISEHNRLYWYRQTLGQGPEFLTYFQNEAQLEKSRLLSDRFSAERPKGSFSTLEIQRTEQGDSAMYLCASSLSGSPLHFGNGTRLTVT.

V usage is TRBV21-1 and J usage is TRBJ2-3; TRBD2, the table's D call, lacks a check against the DNA. TRBV21-1 is a recognized pseudogene. The CDR3 is 17 residues long. CDR3 coding DNA: TGTGCCAGCAGCATCATGGAACTAGCGGCTAGCACAGATACGCAGTATTTT. It specifies CASSIMELAASTDTQYF.

The genes are TRBV4-3 and TRBJ2-7, with 13 bases that match TRBD2. CDR1 is LGHNA and CDR2 is YSLEER in the germline V gene. The CDR3 has 15 amino acids. J lost 7 bases, V lost 4 bases, and 7 bases had no gene match. The DNA of the CDR3 is TGCGCCAGCAGCCTTGGACTAGCGGGAGTGGGAGAGCAGTACTTC. Protein product: CASSLGLAGVGEQYF.

The genes are TRBV7-2 and TRBJ2-6, with D perhaps matching TRBD1 (5 bases). This CDR3 is 18 amino acids long. The germline V gene encodes CDR1 SGHTA and CDR2 FQGNSA. Trimming removed 0 bases at V and 0 bases at J, with 12 bases between. This chain's CDR3 is CASSLAISGYSGANVLTF. As DNA, the CDR3 is TGTGCCAGCAGCTTAGCCATCTCAGGGTACTCTGGGGCCAACGTCCTGACTTTC.

This clone occurred a few times. The V call is TRBV11-2, the J call TRBJ2-5, with 7 bases identical to TRBD1. Looked up from germline, CDR1 is SGHAT and CDR2 is FQNNGV. The CDR3 consists of 14 residues. J gave up 2 bases and V 5 bases, and 5 bases lay outside the gene matches. CDR3 sequence: CASSKWDRQETQYF. The CDR3 nucleotides read TGTGCCAGCAGCAAGTGGGACAGACAAGAGACCCAGTACTTC. The whole variable domain, filled in from reference TRBV11-2 and TRBJ2-5, reads EAGVAQSPRYKIIEKRQSVAFWCNPISGHATLYWYQQILGQGPKLLIQFQNNGVVDDSQLPKDRFSAERLKGVDSTLKIQPAKLEDSAVYLCASSKWDRQETQYFGPGTRLLVL.

The chain employs TRBV3-1 (or the pseudogene TRBV3-2) and TRBJ2-7; TRBD2 aligns across 8 bases. This CDR3 has 15 residues. J gave up 5 bases and V 1 base, and 7 bases lay outside the gene matches. The germline V gene encodes CDR1 LGHDT and CDR2 YNNKEL (reference sequence). The CDR3 here is CASSQGNGRANEQYF. DNA for the CDR3: TGTGCCAGCAGCCAAGGTAACGGGAGGGCCAACGAGCAGTACTTC.

CDR3 sequence (DNA): TGTGCCAGCAGCAGTAGCGGGAGGGCCCCATCCGTGCAGTACTTC. This sequence encodes CASSSSGRAPSVQYF. The chain combines TRBV7-2 with TRBJ2-7, with 11 bases lining up with TRBD2. CDR3 size: 15 residues. After removal of 5 bases from V and 9 bases from J, the junction contained 12 bases not matched to a gene. Germline V gene lookup returns CDR1 SGHTA and CDR2 FQGNSA.

This rearrangement joins TRBV7-9 to TRBJ2-1; 13 bases align to TRBD2. The trim removed 4 bases at V and 8 bases at J, leaving 5 bases unmatched. The CDR3 consists of 15 residues. The germline gives CDR1 SEHNR, CDR2 FQNEAQ (reference sequence). This CDR3 reads CASSSTSGRADEQFF. The CDR3 region has the DNA TGTGCCAGCAGCTCTACTAGCGGGAGGGCCGATGAGCAGTTCTTC. Variable domain in full (rest from reference TRBV7-9 and TRBJ2-1): DTGVSQNPRHKITKRGQNVTFRCDPISEHNRLYWYRQTLGQGPEFLTYFQNEAQLEKSRLLSDRFSAERPKGSFSTLEIQRTEQGDSAMYLCASSSTSGRADEQFFGPGTRLTVL.